This passage covers 21 T cell receptor beta chains from one sample sequenced in a study of CD8 T cells in Susac syndrome. When the RNA was reverse transcribed, random hexamers were used with an input of roughly 0.5 to 1 ug. MiXCR, run by TCRdb on the immunoSEQ multiplex PCR reads, gives a single entry per CDR3 protein. Here the sample spans 210,000 or so distinct CDR3 sequences, about 93% being singletons. The sample consisted of CD8+ T cells from PBMCs. These receptors came from a human donor with multiple sclerosis.

The chain employs TRBV29-1 and TRBJ1-1; unclear D gene. The V gene's germline CDR1 is SQVTM and CDR2 ANQGSEA. CDR3 length: 14 amino acids. Between the trimmed V and J ends, which lost 4 bases and 7 bases, there was a span of 19 bases. The CDR3 reads CSVVRGPHLGEAFF. As DNA, the CDR3 is TGCAGCGTTGTCCGCGGGCCACACCTGGGTGAAGCTTTCTTT.

As regards this clonotype: The junction differs from germline at one of its ends, possibly a read error. The chain is built from TRBV7-9 and TRBJ1-2, with D maybe TRBD1 (5 bases). The germline CDR1 and CDR2 sequences are SEHNR and FQNEAQ (reference sequence). The CDR3 runs to 16 residues. CDR3: CASRTEDASLNCGYTF. For the CDR3, the DNA is TGTGCCAGCAGGACAGAGGACGCCTCCCTTAACTGTGGCTACACCTTC.

This sequence joins TRBV30 and TRBJ2-7; D is undetermined. The CDR3 extends over 13 amino acids. The ends were cut back, 0 bases at V and 3 bases at J, with 9 bases in the middle. CDR1 and CDR2 from the germline V gene are GTSNPN and SVGIG (reference sequence). The CDR3 DNA follows: TGTGCCTGGAGTGTACAGATGGGCTACGAGCAGTACTTC. It specifies CAWSVQMGYEQYF. Looking up the rest from reference TRBV30 and TRBJ2-7 gives the full variable domain: SQTIHQWPATLVQPVGSPLSLECTVEGTSNPNLYWYRQAAGRGLQLLFYSVGIGQISSEVPQNLSASRPQDRQFILSSKKLLLSDSGFYLCAWSVQMGYEQYFGPGTRLTVT.

The DNA for the CDR3 is TGTGCCACCAGTGAAACAACTAGTTCCTACAATGAGCAGTTCTTC. Translated, it gives CATSETTSSYNEQFF. This chain links TRBV24-1 with TRBJ2-1; a possible D gene is TRBD2 (5 bases). Germline V gene lookup returns CDR1 KGHDR and CDR2 SFDVKD. The CDR3 loop spans 15 amino acids. Trimming stripped 4 bases from V and 1 base from J, with 10 bases between.

The V and J genes are TRBV5-5 and TRBJ2-7, with 7 bases matching TRBD1. There are 13 residues in the CDR3. V dropped 4 bases and J dropped 0; count of bases not matched to a gene: 1. Germline CDR1 is SGHKS and CDR2 is YYEKEE (reference sequence). For the CDR3, the DNA is TGTGCCAGCAGCGGGGACAGCTCCTACGAGCAGTACTTC. Translation: CASSGDSSYEQYF.

The chain combines TRBV7-8 with TRBJ2-7; 7 bases agree with TRBD1. CDR3 size: 15 residues. Trimming removed 5 bases from V and 0 bases from J; junction bases left unmatched: 7. Germline CDR1 is SGHVS and CDR2 is FQNEAQ. The CDR3 loop is CASSPLGQASYEQYF. For the CDR3, the DNA is TGTGCCAGCAGCCCCCTAGGACAGGCCTCCTACGAGCAGTACTTC.

The chain joins TRBV2 to TRBJ2-5; 7 positions agree with TRBD2. CDR1 and CDR2 (germline): SNHLY, FYNNEI. The CDR3 loop spans 15 amino acids. Trimming cost V 3 bases and J 1 base; bases outside gene matches: 5. CDR3 sequence reads: CASSEDLAVQETQYF. CDR3 DNA: TGTGCCAGCAGTGAGGATCTAGCGGTCCAAGAGACCCAGTACTTC.

The rearrangement joins TRBV7-9 to TRBJ1-5; the D is unclear. In germline, CDR1 is SEHNR, CDR2 FQNEAQ (reference sequence). V was trimmed by 4 bases and J by 3 bases, leaving 16 bases between them. The CDR3 totals 16 residues. The CDR3 DNA reads as TGTGCCAGCAGCTCGGTGAGGGCCGGGGTCAATCAGCCCCAGCATTTT. Protein product: CASSSVRAGVNQPQHF.

The chain links TRBV27 to TRBJ1-5; D unclear. This CDR3 is 13 amino acids long. The V gene's germline CDR1 is MNHEY and CDR2 SMNVEV (reference sequence). Trimming left V 1 base short and J 2 bases short, with 3 bases between. The CDR3 nucleotides read TGTGCCAGCAGTTTATGGGGCAATCAGCCCCAGCATTTT. It encodes CASSLWGNQPQHF.

The chain recombines TRBV9 with TRBJ2-1; the match to TRBD2 covers 7 bases. CDR1 SGDLS and CDR2 YYNGEE come from the germline V gene. The CDR3 is 18 residues long. The junction had 17 bases not matched to a gene; V was cut back by 5 bases and J by 3 bases. The chain's CDR3 is CASRSHGVGEGDYNEQFF. The CDR3 region has the DNA TGTGCCAGCAGGTCCCACGGGGTCGGGGAGGGCGACTACAATGAGCAGTTCTTC.

The rearrangement joins TRBV27 to TRBJ1-2, with no clear D. Between the trimmed V and J ends, which lost 5 bases and 3 bases, there was a span of 19 bases. The CDR3 contains 16 residues. Germline lookup yields CDR1 MNHEY and CDR2 SMNVEV (reference sequence). The CDR3 here is CASSPSYSPPYYGYTF. In DNA form, the CDR3 reads TGTGCCAGCAGTCCATCATATAGCCCCCCGTACTATGGCTACACCTTC.

The J gene is TRBJ2-7, the V gene TRBV9, with D perhaps TRBD2 (6 bases). The CDR3 consists of 14 residues. The V gene lost 4 bases and the J gene lost 2 bases, with 13 bases spanning the gap. Germline V gene sequence: CDR1 SGDLS, CDR2 YYNGEE. The CDR3 DNA follows: TGTGCCAGCAGCCCTCACCCGGGGGCCTACGAGCAGTACTTC. It translates to CASSPHPGAYEQYF.

The chain joins TRBV6-1 to TRBJ2-5; 10 positions match TRBD1. CDR1 is MNHNS and CDR2 is SASEGT in the germline V gene. Trimming removed 5 bases from V and 4 bases from J; junction bases left unmatched: 7. This CDR3 comprises 15 residues. CDR3 sequence: CASSIGTGDGETQYF. As DNA, the CDR3 is TGTGCCAGCAGTATCGGGACAGGGGATGGAGAGACCCAGTACTTC.

This chain joins TRBV12-3 or TRBV12-4 and TRBJ2-7; 11 nucleotides agree with TRBD2. V lost 4 bases and J lost 1; bases outside the gene matches: 9. The CDR3 loop spans 17 amino acids. Here the CDR3 reads CASSSGTSGRDSYEQYF. In DNA, the CDR3 is TGTGCCAGCAGTTCCGGTACTAGCGGGAGAGATTCCTACGAGCAGTACTTC.

A few counts support this clonotype. The gene calls are TRBV6-2 or TRBV6-3 and TRBJ2-3; D is uncertain. V was clipped by 4 bases and J by 2 bases, with 10 bases between them. This CDR3 comprises 14 residues. Germline CDR1 and CDR2: MNHEY and SVGEGT. The CDR3 DNA reads as TGTGCCAGCAGTTGGGCCGGTCCCACAGATACGCAGTATTTT. It specifies CASSWAGPTDTQYF.

The V call is TRBV30, the J call TRBJ1-2, with D tentatively TRBD1 (6 bases). This CDR3 spans 13 amino acids. Germline V gene sequence: CDR1 GTSNPN, CDR2 SVGIG (reference sequence). V shed 7 bases and J shed 4 bases, with 16 bases lying between them. The CDR3 nucleotides are TGTGCCTCCCTCTCTGGAGGGGGCTATGGCTACACCTTC. Translated, it gives CASLSGGGYGYTF.

This clonotype was detected once. The chain carries TRBV7-9 and TRBJ1-4; 8 nucleotides align to TRBD1. CDR3 length equals 13 residues. Germline CDR1 SEHNR, CDR2 FQNEAQ (reference sequence). The J segment lost 12 bases and the V segment lost 8 bases, leaving 11 bases of the junction unmatched. CDR3: CASRRTGLRELFF. DNA of the CDR3: TGTGCCAGCCGCCGGACAGGGCTCCGGGAACTGTTTTTT.

CDR3 sequence: CASSQVRTDNQPQHF. CDR3 in DNA: TGCGCCAGCAGCCAAGTTAGGACAGACAATCAGCCCCAGCATTTT. This chain connects TRBV4-1 to TRBJ1-5, with D perhaps matching TRBD1 (6 bases). V was cut by 1 base and J by 3 bases, with 10 bases left in between. CDR1 is MGHRA and CDR2 is YSYEKL in the germline V gene. There are 15 residues in the CDR3.

The sample holds one count of this clonotype. CDR3 residues: CASSQAGQGLLTQYF. The CDR3 nucleotides read TGTGCCAGCAGCCAAGCGGGACAGGGCCTATTGACCCAGTACTTC. The rearrangement links TRBV3-1 to TRBJ2-5; 9 bases map to TRBD1. Germline V gene lookup returns CDR1 LGHDT and CDR2 YNNKEL (reference sequence). The J segment lost 7 bases and the V segment lost 1 base, leaving 7 bases of the junction unmatched. The CDR3 sequence is 15 residues long.

The chain joins TRBV6-5 to TRBJ2-6, with D unresolved. Between the trimmed V and J ends, which lost 4 bases and 2 bases, there was a span of 6 bases. This CDR3 spans 14 amino acids. CDR1 is MNHEY and CDR2 is SVGAGI in the germline V gene. This CDR3 is CASSSSPGANVLTF. In DNA, the CDR3 is TGTGCCAGCAGTTCCAGCCCTGGGGCCAACGTCCTGACTTTC.

The chain links TRBV27 to TRBJ2-2, with 7 positions matching TRBD2. Germline V gene sequence: CDR1 MNHEY, CDR2 SMNVEV (reference sequence). V lost 5 bases and J lost 0; bases outside the gene matches: 3. The CDR3 extends over 15 amino acids. The CDR3 bases are TGTGCCAGCAGTCCACTAGCGTCGAACACCGGGGAGCTGTTTTTT. Translating gives CASSPLASNTGELFF.